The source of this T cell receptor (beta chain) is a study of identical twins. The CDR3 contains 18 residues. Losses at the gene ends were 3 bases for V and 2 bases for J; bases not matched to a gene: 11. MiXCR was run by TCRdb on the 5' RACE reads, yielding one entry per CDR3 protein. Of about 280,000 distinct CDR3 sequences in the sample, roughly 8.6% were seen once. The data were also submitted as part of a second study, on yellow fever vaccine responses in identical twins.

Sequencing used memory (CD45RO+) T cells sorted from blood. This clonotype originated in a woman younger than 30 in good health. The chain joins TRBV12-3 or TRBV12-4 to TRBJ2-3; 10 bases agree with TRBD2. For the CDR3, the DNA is TGTGCCAGCAGTTTGAAGAGCGGGGGGGACCTAAACACAGATACGCAGTATTTT. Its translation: CASSLKSGGDLNTDTQYF.